Below are 8 T cell receptor beta chains sequenced from a single sample in a study of regulatory T cells in long-lasting Graves disease. For TCR beta, libraries came from iRepertoire HTBI primers and Arm-PCR of CDR3 regions. TCRdb itself ran the multiplex PCR reads through MiXCR, one entry per CDR3 protein. This sample has hundreds of thousands of distinct CDR3 sequences; around 23% occur once, and the top ten carry around 15%. The time point: persistent/refractory GD, antithyroid drugs over 5 years with positive TRAb. From PBMCs, RNA was extracted and then used to make the TCR library. Here the sequenced sample was peripheral blood mononuclear cells (PBMCs), taken when the disease was refractory, from a patient treated with antithyroid drugs. These receptors were obtained from a female donor with Graves disease.

This clonotype appeared many times. This chain joins TRBV11-2 and TRBJ1-6; no clear D gene. Trimming removed 4 bases from V and 5 bases from J, with 6 bases in between. The germline V gene encodes CDR1 SGHAT and CDR2 FQNNGV. This CDR3 is built from 13 residues. The CDR3 DNA sequence: TGTGCCAGCAGCTCAAGTAATAATTCACCCCTCCACTTT. As protein: CASSSSNNSPLHF.

This clonotype has a handful of counts. The genes are TRBV4-1 and TRBJ2-7; TRBD2 agrees at 11 bases. V lost 3 bases to trimming and J lost 2 bases; unmatched junction nucleotides: 6. CDR3 size: 16 residues. The germline V gene encodes CDR1 MGHRA and CDR2 YSYEKL. The CDR3 loop reads CASSQGGLAEPYEQYF. The CDR3 DNA is TGCGCCAGCAGCCAGGGGGGACTAGCGGAACCCTACGAGCAGTACTTC.

This clonotype was seen a handful of times. The J gene is TRBJ2-7, the V gene TRBV29-1; TRBD2 might be the D (6 bases). This CDR3 comprises 12 residues. Germline assignment: CDR1 SQVTM and CDR2 ANQGSEA. V lost 3 bases and J 5 bases, leaving 11 bases between the germline ends. For the CDR3, the DNA is TGCAGCGTTGATCGGGGGTTGGACGAGCAGTACTTC. Protein product: CSVDRGLDEQYF.

This clonotype was counted many times. The chain links TRBV29-1 to TRBJ2-5, with D perhaps matching TRBD1 or TRBD2 (5 bases each). Germline loops: CDR1 SQVTM, CDR2 ANQGSEA. Trimming took 3 bases from V and 4 from J, leaving 12 bases between them. CDR3 length: 13 residues. For the CDR3, the DNA is TGCAGCGTTGATGGGGGTCCTTCAGAGACCCAGTACTTC. It yields the protein CSVDGGPSETQYF.

This clonotype was picked up many times. This chain links TRBV10-3 with TRBJ2-1; 10 bases line up with TRBD2. This CDR3 contains 14 residues. The junction had 9 bases not matched to a gene; V was cut back by 11 bases and J by 5 bases. CDR1 and CDR2 from the germline V gene are ENHRY and SYGVKD. DNA for the CDR3: TGTGCCTACCTGCGGACTAGCGGAAACAATGAGCAGTTCTTC. Protein: CAYLRTSGNNEQFF.

The V gene is TRBV29-1, the J gene TRBJ2-1; TRBD2 matches 13 bases. This CDR3 comprises 16 residues. Trimming took 7 bases from V and 2 from J; bases not matched to a gene: 8. Germline loops: CDR1 SQVTM, CDR2 ANQGSEA. CDR3: CSGTTSGRAPYNEQFF. Written as DNA, the CDR3 is TGCAGCGGGACAACTAGCGGGAGGGCCCCCTACAATGAGCAGTTCTTC.

This clonotype was recorded at least ten times. V usage is TRBV20-1 and J usage is TRBJ1-2, with TRBD1 identical over 8 bases. V lost 1 base and J lost 4; bases outside the gene matches: 8. The germline gives CDR1 DFQATT, CDR2 SNEGSKA (reference sequence). This CDR3 contains 15 residues. CDR3 in amino acids: CSARGGTGDFYGYTF. The CDR3 region has the DNA TGCAGTGCTAGAGGAGGGACAGGCGACTTCTATGGCTACACCTTC.

The chain is built from TRBV20-1 and TRBJ1-1; a possible D gene is TRBD1 (6 bases). Deletions cut 7 bases from V and 2 bases from J, with 23 bases between. CDR1 is DFQATT, CDR2 SNEGSKA, per germline (reference sequence). The CDR3 is 16 residues long. Here the CDR3 reads CSGQDPGTVSNTEAFF. The CDR3 DNA reads as TGCAGTGGACAGGATCCTGGAACAGTTTCAAACACTGAAGCTTTCTTT.